The clone carrying this T cell receptor beta chain was observed a handful of times. As yet, its antigen is unknown. TCRdb passed the reads through MiXCR, listing each CDR3 protein once. The sample records some 480,000 distinct CDR3 sequences, around 30% being singletons. The data were taken from a study of T cell repertoires in cytomegalovirus infection. Findings and limits, study-wide: Accumulated public TCR beta family frequency recognized individuals carrying CMV together with the relevant HLA.

Germline values: CDR1 MGHRA, CDR2 YSYEKL. This CDR3 region has 17 residues. The ends lost 0 bases at V and 8 bases at J; junction bases unmatched: 9. The chain joins TRBV4-1 to TRBJ1-6, with 8 bases fitting TRBD1. This TCR was recovered from a human donor in good health (CMV status not recorded). Some clones in this sample may be carry-over from other donors' samples. This specimen was cultured PBMCs, taken from culture after CMV antigen stimulation. CDR3 in DNA: TGCGCCAGCAGCCAAGATCCTGGCAGGGGGCAGGATTCACCCCTCCACTTT. Its translation: CASSQDPGRGQDSPLHF.